This is a list of T cell receptor beta chains from one sample in a study of blood T cell repertoires in COVID-19. Measured with immunoSEQ multiplex PCR; TCRdb has only the in-frame clones, and not every one. Of hundreds of thousands of clones listed, approximately 80% were seen once; the top ten hold around 4.5%. The sequencing sample was made of PBMCs or T cells enriched from blood (not recorded which). These TCRs come from a man under 40 with acute COVID-19. The CDR3 runs from the conserved cysteine through the conserved F or W. A D gene is named only where the DNA matches it firmly. For some rows the clone size is stated as once, few or many, or as a class when expanded; others skip it.

clone_size d_call j_call v_call cdr3_aa cdr3_nt
- - TRBJ2-7 TRBV29-1 CSSAGRGYEQYF TGCAGCTCGGCGGGCCGAGGGTACGAGCAGTACTTC
- - TRBJ1-2 TRBV21-1 CASSRPRTVVRGGYTF TGTGCCAGCAGCAGGCCCAGGACAGTCGTCAGGGGTGGCTACACCTTC
once TRBD1 TRBJ2-4 TRBV3-1/TRBV3-2 CASSQGDRAPYF TGTGCCAGCAGCCAAGGAGACAGGGCTCCTTACTTC
- TRBD1 TRBJ1-2 TRBV7-6 CASSGGTGNGYTF TGTGCCAGCAGCGGGGGGACAGGGAATGGCTACACCTTC
- TRBD1 TRBJ1-2 TRBV5-1 CASSLGGTGLYGYTF TGCGCCAGCAGCTTGGGAGGGACAGGGCTATATGGCTACACCTTC
- - TRBJ2-3 TRBV9 CASSSRDTQYF TGTGCCAGCAGCTCCCGGGATACGCAGTATTTT
- - TRBJ2-7 TRBV11-2 CASSLGGGSYEQYF TGTGCCAGCAGCTTAGGGGGCGGATCCTACGAGCAGTACTTC
- TRBD1 TRBJ1-2 TRBV19 CASSTAPRGQNTF TGTGCCAGTAGTACCGCCCCGAGGGGGCAGAACACCTTC
- - TRBJ2-3 TRBV7-2 CASSLAPPGTDTQYF TGTGCCAGCAGCTTAGCCCCCCCTGGCACAGATACGCAGTATTTT
- - TRBJ1-3 TRBV30 CAWSARLSGNTIYF TGTGCCTGGAGCGCCAGGCTCTCTGGAAACACCATATATTTT
- - TRBJ1-2 TRBV5-1 CASSLALRELNYGYTF TGCGCCAGCAGCTTGGCTCTCCGAGAGCTTAACTATGGCTACACCTTC
- - TRBJ2-3 TRBV5-4 CASSIGGDSTDTQYF TGTGCCAGCAGCATAGGGGGGGATAGCACAGATACGCAGTATTTT
- - TRBJ2-2 TRBV30 CAWSNQGTATGELFF TGTGCCTGGAGTAATCAGGGGACGGCCACCGGGGAGCTGTTTTTT
few - TRBJ1-1 TRBV3-1/TRBV3-2 CASSPYGDTEAFF TGTGCCAGCAGCCCTTACGGGGACACTGAAGCTTTCTTT
- - TRBJ1-1 TRBV19 CASSIEIMNTEAFF TGTGCCAGTAGTATCGAGATCATGAACACTGAAGCTTTCTTT
few TRBD1 TRBJ1-4 TRBV29-1 CSVWTGPLWTGALFF TGCAGCGTTTGGACAGGGCCTTTGTGGACGGGGGCACTGTTTTTT
- - TRBJ1-1 TRBV18 CASSPAGSPEAFF TGTGCCAGCTCACCCGCGGGGTCCCCTGAAGCTTTCTTT
once - TRBJ2-2 TRBV7-2 CASSLVGGNTGELFF TGTGCCAGCAGCTTAGTTGGAGGCAACACCGGGGAGCTGTTTTTT
- - TRBJ1-6 TRBV10-2 CASSEQGWDSPLHF TGCGCCAGCAGTGAGCAGGGGTGGGATTCACCCCTCCACTTT
- TRBD1 TRBJ1-2 TRBV11-2 CASSPDRGVNYGYTF TGTGCCAGCAGCCCGGACAGGGGAGTAAACTATGGCTACACCTTC
- TRBD1 TRBJ1-5 TRBV5-6 CASSLQGRDNQPQHF TGTGCCAGCAGTCTACAGGGGCGCGACAATCAGCCCCAGCATTTT
- - TRBJ1-4 TRBV15 CATSRLEDEKLFF TGTGCCACCAGTAGGTTGGAGGACGAAAAACTGTTTTTT
- - TRBJ2-5 TRBV9 CASSLGTMTVETQYF TGTGCCAGCAGCCTCGGGACAATGACAGTGGAGACCCAGTACTTC
- TRBD2 TRBJ2-2 TRBV28 CASHLEAGGDVTGELFF TGTGCCAGCCACTTGGAAGCGGGGGGAGATGTCACCGGGGAGCTGTTTTTT
once - TRBJ1-5 TRBV19 CASRSSSSIQWWEPQHF TGTGCCAGTAGATCATCCTCTAGTATCCAATGGTGGGAGCCCCAGCATTTT
once TRBD2 TRBJ2-5 TRBV2 CASPPRGGETQYF TGTGCCAGCCCACCTCGCGGGGGAGAGACCCAGTACTTC
- TRBD1 TRBJ1-1 TRBV25-1 CASRGQGRTEAFF TGTGCCAGCAGAGGACAGGGGCGAACTGAAGCTTTCTTT
- TRBD1 TRBJ2-5 TRBV18 CASSIRQGQETQYF TGTGCCAGCTCCATCCGACAGGGACAAGAGACCCAGTACTTC
- - TRBJ2-1 TRBV5-4 CASRALEGDEQFF TGTGCCAGCAGAGCTTTAGAGGGAGATGAGCAGTTCTTC
- - TRBJ2-7 TRBV6-5 CATSGSVYEQYF TGTGCCACCTCAGGTTCTGTCTACGAGCAGTACTTC
- - TRBJ2-7 TRBV13 CASSQWAPRNEQYF TGTGCCAGCAGCCAATGGGCCCCAAGAAACGAGCAGTACTTC
- TRBD1 TRBJ1-1 TRBV4-1 CASSQEVTGGFTEAFF TGCGCCAGCAGCCAAGAGGTTACAGGGGGCTTCACTGAAGCTTTCTTT
- - TRBJ1-5 TRBV15 CATTHLRSNQPQHF TGTGCCACCACCCATCTCAGGAGCAATCAGCCCCAGCATTTT
- TRBD1 TRBJ1-1 TRBV7-9 CASRNRGMSTEAFF TGTGCCAGCAGGAACAGGGGAATGAGCACTGAAGCTTTCTTT
- TRBD1 TRBJ1-2 TRBV27 CASSPLPLGTAYGYTF TGTGCCAGCAGTCCCCTACCGCTCGGGACAGCCTATGGCTACACCTTC
- - TRBJ1-2 TRBV9 CASSGAGDNYGYTF TGTGCCAGCAGCGGGGCAGGGGATAACTATGGCTACACCTTC
- - TRBJ2-3 TRBV7-3 CASSSQVTDTQYF TGTGCCAGCAGCTCCCAGGTCACAGATACGCAGTATTTT
few - TRBJ1-1 TRBV29-1 CSVSRVTATEAFF TGCAGCGTGAGTCGGGTGACAGCTACTGAAGCTTTCTTT
many TRBD1 TRBJ1-2 TRBV29-1 CSVGTGGGYTF TGCAGCGTCGGGACAGGGGGAGGCTACACCTTC
- - TRBJ2-1 TRBV4-1 CASSQEGRVVGNEQFF TGCGCCAGCAGCCAAGAGGGCAGGGTAGTAGGCAATGAGCAGTTCTTC
- - TRBJ1-1 TRBV5-5 CASSAQGASNTEAFF TGTGCCAGCAGCGCACAAGGGGCTTCGAACACTGAAGCTTTCTTT